The rows below give T cell receptor beta chains drawn from one sample of a study of T cell responses to AZD1222 COVID-19 vaccine. Data came from immunoSEQ multiplex PCR; TCRdb stores just in-frame clones and leaves some out. The table has around 130,000 clones, just under 95% seen once. The sample was peripheral blood, taken 28 days after the second AZD1222 dose. The receptors originated from an adult who received the AZD1222 COVID-19 vaccine. The CDR3 runs from the conserved cysteine through the conserved F or W.

CDR3 protein: CASSLFGLAGGSYEQYF; V gene: TRBV7-2; J gene: TRBJ2-7
CDR3 protein: CASSPDGGIGQPQHF; V gene: TRBV7-2; J gene: TRBJ1-5
CDR3 protein: CASSPGQNYGYTF; V gene: TRBV18; J gene: TRBJ1-2
CDR3 protein: CASSPNEKLFF; V gene: TRBV18; J gene: TRBJ1-4
CDR3 protein: CASSLQGDTGELFF; V gene: TRBV5-1; J gene: TRBJ2-2
CDR3 protein: CASSLESQLNSPLHF; V gene: TRBV5-4; J gene: TRBJ1-6
CDR3 protein: CASSLGQGAVYEQYF; V gene: TRBV5-1; J gene: TRBJ2-7
CDR3 protein: CASNSNTGELFF; V gene: TRBV12-3/TRBV12-4; J gene: TRBJ2-2
CDR3 protein: CASSYETRQPQHF; V gene: TRBV19; J gene: TRBJ1-5
CDR3 protein: CASSGTGTGQETQYF; V gene: TRBV4-2; J gene: TRBJ2-5
CDR3 protein: CASRDSFSGNTIYF; V gene: TRBV2; J gene: TRBJ1-3
CDR3 protein: CASSQMGGRPSTAGAHEQFF; V gene: TRBV3-1/TRBV3-2; J gene: TRBJ2-1
CDR3 protein: CASSLTGMSNQPQHF; V gene: TRBV5-1; J gene: TRBJ1-5
CDR3 protein: CASSPGPRNEAFF; V gene: TRBV11-3; J gene: TRBJ1-1
CDR3 protein: CASSPGLGFPEAFF; V gene: TRBV6-5; J gene: TRBJ1-1
CDR3 protein: CAISESEGKQYF; V gene: TRBV10-3; J gene: TRBJ2-7
CDR3 protein: CASIDSAEAFF; V gene: TRBV28; J gene: TRBJ1-1
CDR3 protein: CASNPSGGRGEQYF; V gene: TRBV2; J gene: TRBJ2-7
CDR3 protein: CASSNQMNTEAFF; V gene: TRBV19; J gene: TRBJ1-1
CDR3 protein: CASSIPGLAGGHSSYEQYF; V gene: TRBV6-2/TRBV6-3; J gene: TRBJ2-7
CDR3 protein: CASSLYQSGDYGYTF; V gene: TRBV28; J gene: TRBJ1-2
CDR3 protein: CASITGVGQPQHF; V gene: TRBV6-5; J gene: TRBJ1-5
CDR3 protein: CASSMMAEAYNEQFF; V gene: TRBV19; J gene: TRBJ2-1
CDR3 protein: CAWSTGQRDGYTF; V gene: TRBV30; J gene: TRBJ1-2
CDR3 protein: CASSEGTAQMNTEAFF; V gene: TRBV6-1; J gene: TRBJ1-1
CDR3 protein: CASSPLQETQYF; V gene: TRBV11-2; J gene: TRBJ2-5
CDR3 protein: CASSLSASVNEQFF; V gene: TRBV7-2; J gene: TRBJ2-1
CDR3 protein: CASSQEVAGAHEQYF; V gene: TRBV4-2; J gene: TRBJ2-7
CDR3 protein: CAIRRGQGNTEAFF; V gene: TRBV10-3; J gene: TRBJ1-1
CDR3 protein: CASSLHEGGNYGYTF; V gene: TRBV5-1; J gene: TRBJ1-2
CDR3 protein: CASSPQGLPTNEKLFF; V gene: TRBV27; J gene: TRBJ1-4
CDR3 protein: CASKTGGDMNTEAFF; V gene: TRBV5-1; J gene: TRBJ1-1
CDR3 protein: CASLGGGTYEQYF; V gene: TRBV6-5; J gene: TRBJ2-7
CDR3 protein: CATVGGRINTEAFF; V gene: TRBV19; J gene: TRBJ1-1
CDR3 protein: CASSLARGPNEKLFF; V gene: TRBV4-3; J gene: TRBJ1-4
CDR3 protein: CASSLARANTEAFF; V gene: TRBV11-3; J gene: TRBJ1-1
CDR3 protein: CASSYSGVSYEQYF; V gene: TRBV28; J gene: TRBJ2-7
CDR3 protein: CATSGRETQYF; V gene: TRBV10-3; J gene: TRBJ2-5
CDR3 protein: CASSIRRGQGANTEAFF; V gene: TRBV19; J gene: TRBJ1-1
CDR3 protein: CASSLTGDGQPQHF; V gene: TRBV28; J gene: TRBJ1-5
CDR3 protein: CASKRGPGSADTQYF; V gene: TRBV7-3; J gene: TRBJ2-3
CDR3 protein: CASRAFTSANTGELFF; V gene: TRBV2; J gene: TRBJ2-2
CDR3 protein: CASSPGLGSYEQYF; V gene: TRBV4-3; J gene: TRBJ2-7
CDR3 protein: CASSLSGDSYNEQFF; V gene: TRBV9; J gene: TRBJ2-1
CDR3 protein: CASSQTSGTSGRGNEQFF; V gene: TRBV4-3; J gene: TRBJ2-1
CDR3 protein: CASSPRGDQETQYF; V gene: TRBV7-9; J gene: TRBJ2-5
CDR3 protein: CASSLIARGGSPLHF; V gene: TRBV11-2; J gene: TRBJ1-6
CDR3 protein: CASSLEGGSTDTQYF; V gene: TRBV7-3; J gene: TRBJ2-3
CDR3 protein: CASNGGRDQPQHF; V gene: TRBV6-5; J gene: TRBJ1-5
CDR3 protein: CASSVDGGNTIYF; V gene: TRBV9; J gene: TRBJ1-3